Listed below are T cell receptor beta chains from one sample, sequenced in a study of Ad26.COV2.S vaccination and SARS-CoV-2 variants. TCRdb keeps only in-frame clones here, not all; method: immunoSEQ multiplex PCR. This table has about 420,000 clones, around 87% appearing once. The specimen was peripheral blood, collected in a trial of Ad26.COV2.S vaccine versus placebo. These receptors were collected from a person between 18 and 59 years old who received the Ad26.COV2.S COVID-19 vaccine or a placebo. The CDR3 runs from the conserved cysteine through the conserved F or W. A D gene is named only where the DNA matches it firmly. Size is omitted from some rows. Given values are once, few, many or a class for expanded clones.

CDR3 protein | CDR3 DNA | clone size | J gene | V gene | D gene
CASSQGTGVETQYF | TGTGCCAGCAGCCAAGGGACAGGGGTAGAGACCCAGTACTTC | . | TRBJ2-5 | TRBV3-1/TRBV3-2 | TRBD1
CASSLVRSSGGADEQFF | TGTGCCAGCAGCTTAGTAAGGTCTAGCGGGGGGGCCGATGAGCAGTTCTTC | . | TRBJ2-1 | TRBV11-3 | TRBD2
CASSLGGGLTDTQYF | TGTGCCAGCAGTTTAGGAGGGGGGCTCACAGATACGCAGTATTTT | . | TRBJ2-3 | TRBV28 | .
CASSYRDVDFSTGELFF | TGCGCCAGCAGCTACCGGGACGTGGACTTTTCCACCGGGGAGCTGTTTTTT | . | TRBJ2-2 | TRBV5-1 | .
CASSYVQRSNEQFF | TGTGCCAGCAGCTACGTACAGCGTAGTAATGAGCAGTTCTTC | few | TRBJ2-1 | TRBV11-2 | .
CASSVGPGLLTDTQYF | TGTGCCAGCAGCGTAGGACCCGGACTCCTCACAGATACGCAGTATTTT | . | TRBJ2-3 | TRBV9 | .
CASGGFQGGAGANVLTF | TGTGCCAGTGGGGGCTTTCAAGGCGGGGCTGGGGCCAACGTCCTGACTTTC | . | TRBJ2-6 | TRBV19 | .
CASRPQRWDGNYGYTF | TGTGCCAGCAGACCCCAACGATGGGATGGTAACTATGGCTACACCTTC | once | TRBJ1-2 | TRBV7-9 | .
CASTPSYRGPNTEAFF | TGTGCCAGTACCCCGAGTTACAGGGGACCGAACACTGAAGCTTTCTTT | . | TRBJ1-1 | TRBV19 | TRBD1
CASSPDSNQPQHF | TGTGCCAGCAGCCCCGATAGCAATCAGCCCCAGCATTTT | . | TRBJ1-5 | TRBV3-1/TRBV3-2 | .
CASSFGDPDTQYF | TGTGCCAGCAGTTTTGGGGACCCAGATACGCAGTATTTT | . | TRBJ2-3 | TRBV12-3/TRBV12-4 | .
CASSYSIFGYEQYF | TGTGCCAGCAGTTACTCGATATTTGGGTACGAGCAGTACTTC | . | TRBJ2-7 | TRBV6-5 | .
CASSPRPRGSTDTQYF | TGCGCCAGCAGCCCACGCCCGAGGGGGAGCACAGATACGCAGTATTTT | . | TRBJ2-3 | TRBV5-1 | .
CASSQTSVFTDTQYF | TGCGCCAGCAGCCAGACTAGCGTTTTCACAGATACGCAGTATTTT | . | TRBJ2-3 | TRBV4-1 | TRBD2
CASSPGLGSYEQYF | TGTGCCAGCAGCCCCGGACTGGGGTCCTACGAGCAGTACTTC | . | TRBJ2-7 | TRBV5-6 | .
CASRPSTGASYEQYF | TGTGCCAGCAGACCCTCAACAGGGGCCTCCTACGAGCAGTACTTC | many | TRBJ2-7 | TRBV6-5 | TRBD1
CASRLGLASTDTQYF | TGTGCCAGCAGATTGGGACTAGCCAGCACAGATACGCAGTATTTT | . | TRBJ2-3 | TRBV7-3 | TRBD2
CASSDRDYGYTF | TGTGCCAGCAGCGACAGGGACTATGGCTACACCTTC | few | TRBJ1-2 | TRBV7-9 | TRBD1
CATSDRDRGNEQYF | TGTGCCACCAGTGATCGGGACAGGGGCAACGAGCAGTACTTC | . | TRBJ2-7 | TRBV24-1 | TRBD1
CASSRLGGDEQFF | TGTGCCAGCAGCCGCCTGGGTGGAGATGAGCAGTTCTTC | . | TRBJ2-1 | TRBV12-3/TRBV12-4 | .
CASRIAGTGGQPQHF | TGTGCCAGTAGGATCGCCGGGACAGGGGGACAGCCCCAGCATTTT | few | TRBJ1-5 | TRBV19 | TRBD1
CASSLSGQGTDTQYF | TGTGCCAGCAGCTTATCCGGCCAGGGGACAGATACGCAGTATTTT | . | TRBJ2-3 | TRBV13 | .
CASSLQGPLSDEQYF | TGTGCCAGCTCACTGCAGGGACCCCTTAGCGACGAGCAGTACTTC | . | TRBJ2-7 | TRBV18 | .
CASSPGSGGNQPQHF | TGTGCCAGCAGCCCCGGGTCGGGAGGGAATCAGCCCCAGCATTTT | . | TRBJ1-5 | TRBV9 | .
CASSLTGAYEKLFF | TGTGCCAGCAGTTTAACGGGGGCCTATGAAAAACTGTTTTTT | . | TRBJ1-4 | TRBV28 | .
CATSDRATRLFF | TGTGCCACCAGTGACCGGGCCACACGGCTGTTTTTT | . | TRBJ2-2 | TRBV24-1 | .
CASSLGGAGEETQYF | TGCGCCAGCAGCTTGGGAGGGGCCGGAGAAGAGACCCAGTACTTC | . | TRBJ2-5 | TRBV5-1 | .
CATSDLQGQGNTGELFF | TGTGCCACCAGTGATTTGCAGGGACAGGGGAACACCGGGGAGCTGTTTTTT | once | TRBJ2-2 | TRBV24-1 | TRBD1
CASSSTPGLEQFF | TGTGCCAGCAGCTCCACCCCAGGGCTTGAGCAGTTCTTC | . | TRBJ2-1 | TRBV7-9 | .
CASSYEYRLETQYF | TGTGCCAGCAGTTATGAGTACCGACTGGAGACCCAGTACTTC | once | TRBJ2-5 | TRBV6-5 | .
CASSLEAANEKLFF | TGCGCCAGCAGCTTGGAGGCGGCTAATGAAAAACTGTTTTTT | . | TRBJ1-4 | TRBV5-1 | .
CASSLHDRGAGNTIYF | TGTGCCAGCAGTCTTCATGACAGGGGTGCAGGAAACACCATATATTTT | . | TRBJ1-3 | TRBV6-6 | TRBD1
CASSQGALGGKLFF | TGCGCCAGCAGCCAGGGGGCGCTGGGGGGAAAACTGTTTTTT | . | TRBJ1-4 | TRBV4-1 | .
CASSLSGQPQHF | TGTGCCAGCAGTTTGTCCGGCCAGCCCCAGCATTTT | . | TRBJ1-5 | TRBV28 | .
CASSMGHKRGSDTQYF | TGTGCCAGTAGTATGGGCCACAAGCGGGGGTCAGATACGCAGTATTTT | . | TRBJ2-3 | TRBV19 | TRBD2
CASSQNSHVATNEKLFF | TGTGCCAGCAGCCAAAACTCGCACGTTGCAACTAATGAAAAACTGTTTTTT | . | TRBJ1-4 | TRBV7-2 | .
CASSLGLAGGGDTQYF | TGTGCCAGCAGCCTGGGACTAGCGGGGGGAGGAGATACGCAGTATTTT | . | TRBJ2-3 | TRBV11-3 | TRBD2
CASSITGGLRNTEAFF | TGTGCCAGTAGTATTACAGGGGGCCTCCGGAACACTGAAGCTTTCTTT | . | TRBJ1-1 | TRBV19 | TRBD1
CASSQGGYEQYF | TGTGCCAGCAGCCAAGGGGGATACGAGCAGTACTTC | . | TRBJ2-7 | TRBV3-1/TRBV3-2 | .
CASSPDHLTEAFF | TGTGCCAGCAGCCCCGATCACTTAACTGAAGCTTTCTTT | . | TRBJ1-1 | TRBV11-3 | .
CASSEIGGTAQETQYF | TGTGCCAGCAGTGAAATTGGGGGGACAGCACAAGAGACCCAGTACTTC | . | TRBJ2-5 | TRBV6-1 | .
CASVDTGSQYF | TGTGCCAGCGTAGACACCGGCTCGCAGTATTTT | few | TRBJ2-3 | TRBV25-1 | .
CASSYGTDYYEQYF | TGTGCCAGCAGTTATGGGACAGATTATTACGAGCAGTACTTC | . | TRBJ2-7 | TRBV6-2/TRBV6-3 | TRBD1
CASSYSPDYGYTF | TGTGCCAGCAGTTACTCACCAGATTATGGCTACACCTTC | . | TRBJ1-2 | TRBV6-6 | .
CASSDGQEGTEAFF | TGTGCCAGCAGTGACGGACAGGAGGGGACTGAAGCTTTCTTT | . | TRBJ1-1 | TRBV6-4 | TRBD1
CASSLDRGTAYEQYF | TGTGCCAGCAGCTTAGATAGGGGGACAGCCTACGAGCAGTACTTC | once | TRBJ2-7 | TRBV7-2 | TRBD1
CASSSSGQGKRPLHF | TGTGCCAGCAGTTCATCGGGACAGGGGAAGAGACCCCTCCACTTT | . | TRBJ1-6 | TRBV6-2/TRBV6-3 | TRBD1
CASSGGRAKNIQYF | TGTGCCAGCAGCGGTGGGCGAGCCAAAAACATTCAGTACTTC | . | TRBJ2-4 | TRBV6-6 | .
CAWSPDWTSPLHF | TGTGCCTGGAGCCCAGATTGGACTTCACCCCTCCACTTT | . | TRBJ1-6 | TRBV30 | .
CASSLGAGGTYEQYF | TGCGCCAGCAGCCTCGGGGCGGGGGGCACCTACGAGCAGTACTTC | . | TRBJ2-7 | TRBV4-1 | TRBD2
CASSPRGPRTGDEKLFF | TGCGCCAGCAGCCCCCGGGGCCCAAGGACGGGGGATGAAAAACTGTTTTTT | . | TRBJ1-4 | TRBV5-1 | .
CASSQDGDVTDTQYF | TGCGCCAGCAGCCAAGACGGGGATGTGACAGATACGCAGTATTTT | . | TRBJ2-3 | TRBV4-1 | .
CASSETRGWNQPQHF | TGTGCCAGCAGTGAAACCAGGGGTTGGAATCAGCCCCAGCATTTT | . | TRBJ1-5 | TRBV6-1 | .
CASSQGGVGTQYF | TGTGCCAGCAGCCAAGGAGGGGTTGGTACGCAGTATTTT | . | TRBJ2-3 | TRBV3-1/TRBV3-2 | .
CASSELTGSFGKLFF | TGTGCCAGCAGTGAACTCACAGGGAGTTTTGGAAAACTGTTTTTT | . | TRBJ1-4 | TRBV6-1 | .
CASSVSGGQPYEQYF | TGTGCCAGCAGCGTCAGCGGGGGCCAACCCTACGAGCAGTACTTC | . | TRBJ2-7 | TRBV9 | TRBD2
CASSPSGGAVYGYTF | TGTGCCAGCAGCCCCAGCGGCGGGGCAGTCTATGGCTACACCTTC | . | TRBJ1-2 | TRBV7-9 | .
CASSPTVRGYGYTF | TGTGCCAGCAGTCCGACGGTCCGTGGCTATGGCTACACCTTC | . | TRBJ1-2 | TRBV6-5 | .
CASSQGTTGGDYYEQYF | TGCGCCAGCAGCCAAGGGACTACAGGGGGAGACTACTACGAGCAGTACTTC | . | TRBJ2-7 | TRBV4-1 | TRBD1
CASRTGEGGELFF | TGTGCCAGCAGGACAGGGGAAGGCGGGGAGCTGTTTTTT | . | TRBJ2-2 | TRBV6-4 | TRBD1